The present T cell receptor (beta chain) was sequenced within a study of blood T cell repertoires in COVID-19. Sequencing used immunoSEQ multiplex PCR; TCRdb keeps in-frame clones, though not all of them. The profile shows about 120,000 clones, about three quarters of them singletons. This TCR derives from a man aged 65-85 years with acute or convalescent COVID-19. The source material was peripheral blood.

The CDR3: CASSQGQLPNSPLHF. The CDR3 nucleotides are TGTGCCAGCAGCCAAGGACAGCTCCCAAATTCACCCCTCCACTTT. This chain links TRBV7-6 with TRBJ1-6, with a tentative D call TRBD1 (6 bases). V was trimmed by 5 bases and J by 7 bases, leaving 15 bases between them. CDR3 length: 15 residues. The germline CDR1 and CDR2 sequences are SGHVS and FNYEAQ.